This T cell receptor beta chain was sequenced in a study of shared clonotypes between healthy human individuals. Unsorted PBMC replicate PCRs drew on roughly 320 ng DNA, representing some 32,000 T cell genomes. The protocol was immunoSEQ multiplex PCR, while the TCRdb copy is restricted to in-frame clones and leaves out a portion. This table holds approximately 500,000 clones, about four fifths found once. Trimming took off 0 bases at V and 1 base at J, with 14 bases between the two ends. CDR3 size: 16 residues. Germline V lookup: CDR1 GTSNPN, CDR2 SVGIG (reference sequence). The study, taken as a whole, reports: The diversity represented, both genetic and in exposure history, was limited by few donors.

This clone has a handful of counts. Its antigen remains unknown. The V and J genes are TRBV30 and TRBJ2-3, with D possibly matching TRBD1 (5 bases). Sequenced: PBMCs. The sequence was obtained from a woman aged 40 to 50 in good health. Some clones in this sample may be carry-over from other donors' samples. The CDR3 nucleotides read TGTGCCTGGAGTGTAATCCAGGGCTTCGGCACAGATACGCAGTATTTT. Protein product: CAWSVIQGFGTDTQYF. The full variable domain, completed using reference TRBV30 and TRBJ2-3, is SQTIHQWPATLVQPVGSPLSLECTVEGTSNPNLYWYRQAAGRGLQLLFYSVGIGQISSEVPQNLSASRPQDRQFILSSKKLLLSDSGFYLCAWSVIQGFGTDTQYFGPGTRLTVL.